This T cell receptor beta chain was found in a study of blood T cell repertoires in COVID-19. Study information: Sources were T cells, B-cell-depleted T cells, or PBMCs; the material itself was cDNA or gDNA.

This clone was detected only a few times. Per the authors' pipeline: Nucleated cell counts were estimated from reference gene primer amplification. Sequencing was performed with immunoSEQ multiplex PCR; in TCRdb, only in-frame clones are kept and a portion is missing. V and J calls and clone size are given by that table; D and trimming were obtained from the DNA. Of about 190,000 clones listed, about 72% are singletons. Germline CDR1 reads SGHVS; CDR2 reads FNYEAQ. After removal of 2 bases from V and 4 bases from J, the junction contained 8 bases not matched to a gene. The CDR3 has 15 residues. Two negative PCRs, clearance, or symptom resolution characterized the recovered Cohort 3 donors.

Material: PBMCs or T cells enriched from blood (not recorded which). The chain is built from TRBV7-6 and TRBJ2-7; 7 bases agree with TRBD1. The sequence was collected from a woman aged 50 to 65 who had recovered from COVID-19. The CDR3 nucleotides are TGTGCCAGCAGCTTATGGACAGGCGCCTCGTACGAGCAGTACTTC. This encodes CASSLWTGASYEQYF.